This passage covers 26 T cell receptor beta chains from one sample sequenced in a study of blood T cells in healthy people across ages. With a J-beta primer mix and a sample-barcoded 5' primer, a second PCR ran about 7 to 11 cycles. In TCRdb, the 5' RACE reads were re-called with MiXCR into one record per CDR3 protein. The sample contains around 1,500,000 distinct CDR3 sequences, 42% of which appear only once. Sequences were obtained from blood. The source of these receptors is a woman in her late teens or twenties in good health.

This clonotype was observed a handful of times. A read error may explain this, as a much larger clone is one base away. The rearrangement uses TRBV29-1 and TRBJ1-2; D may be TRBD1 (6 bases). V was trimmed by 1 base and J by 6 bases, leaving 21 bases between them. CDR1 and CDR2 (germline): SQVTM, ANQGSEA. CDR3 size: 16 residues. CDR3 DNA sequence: TGCAGCGTTGAAGGATGGGGGGCAAAAAGTCAGGATGGCTACACCTTC. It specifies CSVEGWGAKSQDGYTF.

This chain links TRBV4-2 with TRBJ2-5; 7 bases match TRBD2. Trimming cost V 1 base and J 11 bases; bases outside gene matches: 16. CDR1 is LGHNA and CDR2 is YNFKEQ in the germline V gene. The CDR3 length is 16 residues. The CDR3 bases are TGTGCCAGCAGCCAAGCCCGGCGGGAGCCATACAATGAGCAGTACTTC. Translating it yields CASSQARREPYNEQYF.

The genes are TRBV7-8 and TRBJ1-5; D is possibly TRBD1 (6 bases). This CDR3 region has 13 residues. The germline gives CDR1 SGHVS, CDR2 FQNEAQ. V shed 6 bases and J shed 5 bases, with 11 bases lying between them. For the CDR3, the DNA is TGTGCCAGCAGGGCAGGGGTGTATCAGCCCCAGCATTTT. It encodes CASRAGVYQPQHF.

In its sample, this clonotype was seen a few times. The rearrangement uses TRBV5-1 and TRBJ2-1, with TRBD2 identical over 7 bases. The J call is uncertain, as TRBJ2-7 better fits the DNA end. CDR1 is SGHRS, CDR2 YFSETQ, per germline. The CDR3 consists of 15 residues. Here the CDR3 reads CASSSGGDSYNEQYF. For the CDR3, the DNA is TGCGCCAGCAGCTCGGGGGGAGACTCCTACAATGAGCAGTACTTC.

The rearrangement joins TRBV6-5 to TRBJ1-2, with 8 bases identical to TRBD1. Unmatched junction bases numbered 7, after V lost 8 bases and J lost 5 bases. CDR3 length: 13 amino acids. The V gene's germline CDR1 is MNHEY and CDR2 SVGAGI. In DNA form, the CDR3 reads TGTGCCAGCGGTCGACAGGGGACGTATGGCTACACCTTC. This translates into CASGRQGTYGYTF.

The DNA for the CDR3 is TGTGCCAGCAGCCAAGGGGGAGAGGCCTACAATGAGCAGTTCTTC. This codes for CASSQGGEAYNEQFF. The J gene is TRBJ2-1, the V gene TRBV4-2; D possibly corresponds to TRBD2 (5 bases). V dropped 1 base and J dropped 2 bases, with 9 bases sitting between them. CDR3 length: 15 amino acids. Germline V gives CDR1 LGHNA, CDR2 YNFKEQ.

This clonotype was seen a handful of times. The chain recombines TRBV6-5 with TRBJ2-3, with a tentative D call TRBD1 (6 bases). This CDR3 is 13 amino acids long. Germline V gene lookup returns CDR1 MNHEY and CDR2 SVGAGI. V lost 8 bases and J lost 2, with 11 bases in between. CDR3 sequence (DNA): TGTGCCAGCCGCTGGGACATCACAGATACGCAGTATTTT. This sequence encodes CASRWDITDTQYF.

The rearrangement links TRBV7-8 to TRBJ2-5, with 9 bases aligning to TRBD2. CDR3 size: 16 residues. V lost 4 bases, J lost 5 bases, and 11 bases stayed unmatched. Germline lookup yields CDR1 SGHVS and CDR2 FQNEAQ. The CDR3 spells CASSSDVAGVRETQYF. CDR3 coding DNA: TGTGCCAGCAGCTCAGATGTAGCGGGAGTCAGGGAGACCCAGTACTTC.

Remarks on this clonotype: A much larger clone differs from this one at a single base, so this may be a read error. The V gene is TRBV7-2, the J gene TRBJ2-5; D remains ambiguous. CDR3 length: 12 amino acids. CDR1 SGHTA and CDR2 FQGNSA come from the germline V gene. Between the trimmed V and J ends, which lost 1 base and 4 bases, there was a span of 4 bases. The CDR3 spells CASSLDLETQYF. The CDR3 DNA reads TGTGCCAGCAGCTTAGACCTAGAGACCCAGTACTTC. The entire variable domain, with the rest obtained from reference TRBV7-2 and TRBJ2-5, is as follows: GAGVSQSPSNKVTEKGKDVELRCDPISGHTALYWYRQSLGQGLEFLIYFQGNSAPDKSGLPSDRFSAERTGGSVSTLTIQRTQQEDSAVYLCASSLDLETQYFGPGTRLLVL.

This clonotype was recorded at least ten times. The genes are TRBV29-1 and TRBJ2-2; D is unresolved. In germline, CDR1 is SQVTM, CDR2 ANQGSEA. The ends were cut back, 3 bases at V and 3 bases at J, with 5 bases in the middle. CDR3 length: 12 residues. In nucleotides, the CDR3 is TGCAGCGTTGAGGCAGACACCGGGGAGCTGTTTTTT. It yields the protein CSVEADTGELFF.

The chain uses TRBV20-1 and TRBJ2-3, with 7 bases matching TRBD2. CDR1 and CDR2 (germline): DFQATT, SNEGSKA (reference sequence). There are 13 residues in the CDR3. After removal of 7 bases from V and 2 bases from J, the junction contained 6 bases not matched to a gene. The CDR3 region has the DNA TGCAGTGGGGAGGGGACTATCACAGATACGCAGTATTTT. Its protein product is CSGEGTITDTQYF.

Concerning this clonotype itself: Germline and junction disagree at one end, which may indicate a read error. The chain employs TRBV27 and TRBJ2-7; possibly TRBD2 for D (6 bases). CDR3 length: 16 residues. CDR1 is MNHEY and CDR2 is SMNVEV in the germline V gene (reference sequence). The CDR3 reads CAGRLHGRELSYEQYF. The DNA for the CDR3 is TGTGCCGGCAGACTACACGGGCGGGAACTCTCCTACGAGCAGTACTTC.

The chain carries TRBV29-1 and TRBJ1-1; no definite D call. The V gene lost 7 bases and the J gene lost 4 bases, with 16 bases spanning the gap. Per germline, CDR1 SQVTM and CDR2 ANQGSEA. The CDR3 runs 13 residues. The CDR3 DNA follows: TGCAGCGCGACGGGCGCCGCCACCACTGAAGCTTTCTTT. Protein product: CSATGAATTEAFF.

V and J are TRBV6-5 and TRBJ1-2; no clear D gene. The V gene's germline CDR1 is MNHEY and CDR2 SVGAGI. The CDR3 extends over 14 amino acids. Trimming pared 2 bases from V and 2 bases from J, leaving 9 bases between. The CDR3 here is CASSYMAGNYGYTF. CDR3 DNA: TGTGCCAGCAGTTACATGGCAGGAAACTATGGCTACACCTTC.

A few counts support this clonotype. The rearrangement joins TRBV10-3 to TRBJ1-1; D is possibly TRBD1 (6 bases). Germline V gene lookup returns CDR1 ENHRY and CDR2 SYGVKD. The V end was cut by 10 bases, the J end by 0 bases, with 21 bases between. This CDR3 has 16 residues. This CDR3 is CATGERSQGMNTEAFF. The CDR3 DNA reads TGTGCCACGGGGGAGCGATCCCAGGGGATGAACACTGAAGCTTTCTTT.

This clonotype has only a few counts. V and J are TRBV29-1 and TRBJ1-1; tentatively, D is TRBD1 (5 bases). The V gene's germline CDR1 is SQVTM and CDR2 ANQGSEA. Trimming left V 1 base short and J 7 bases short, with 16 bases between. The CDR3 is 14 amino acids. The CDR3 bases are TGCAGCGTTGAAGGGGGGGGTGGGGGGTATGAAGCTTTCTTT. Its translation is CSVEGGGGGYEAFF.

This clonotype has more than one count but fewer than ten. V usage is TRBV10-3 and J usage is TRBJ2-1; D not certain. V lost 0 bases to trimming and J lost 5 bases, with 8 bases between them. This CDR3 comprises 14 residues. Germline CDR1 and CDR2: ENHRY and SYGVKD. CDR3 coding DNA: TGTGCCATCAGTGAGTCGTCTAATAACAATGAGCAGTTCTTC. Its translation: CAISESSNNNEQFF.

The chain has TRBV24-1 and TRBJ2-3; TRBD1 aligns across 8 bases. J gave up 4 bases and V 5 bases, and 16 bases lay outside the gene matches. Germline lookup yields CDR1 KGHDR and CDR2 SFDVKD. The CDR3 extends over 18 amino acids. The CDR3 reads CATSGWGMGQGAADTQYF. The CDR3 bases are TGTGCCACCAGTGGATGGGGAATGGGGCAGGGGGCGGCAGATACGCAGTATTTT.

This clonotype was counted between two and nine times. The CDR3 DNA is TGCAGTGCTAGGTGGCAGGCTTCCTACGAGCAGTACTTC. Translated, it gives CSARWQASYEQYF. The rearrangement uses TRBV20-1 and TRBJ2-7; D not resolved. The V end lost 3 bases, the J end lost 1 base, and 10 bases lay between the germline ends. Germline CDR1 reads DFQATT; CDR2 reads SNEGSKA (reference sequence). The CDR3 spans 13 residues.

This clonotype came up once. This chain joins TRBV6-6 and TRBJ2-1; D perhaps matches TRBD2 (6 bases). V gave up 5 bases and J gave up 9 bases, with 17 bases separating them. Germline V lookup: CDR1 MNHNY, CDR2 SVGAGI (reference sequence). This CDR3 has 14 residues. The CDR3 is CASSHDRGSGEQFF. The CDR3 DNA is TGTGCCAGCAGTCATGATCGGGGGTCAGGTGAGCAGTTCTTC.

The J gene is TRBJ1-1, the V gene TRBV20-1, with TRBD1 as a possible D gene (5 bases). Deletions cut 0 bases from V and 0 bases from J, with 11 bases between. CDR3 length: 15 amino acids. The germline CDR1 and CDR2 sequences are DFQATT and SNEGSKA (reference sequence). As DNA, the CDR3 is TGCAGTGCTAGAGATCCGCGACAGATGAACACTGAAGCTTTCTTT. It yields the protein CSARDPRQMNTEAFF.

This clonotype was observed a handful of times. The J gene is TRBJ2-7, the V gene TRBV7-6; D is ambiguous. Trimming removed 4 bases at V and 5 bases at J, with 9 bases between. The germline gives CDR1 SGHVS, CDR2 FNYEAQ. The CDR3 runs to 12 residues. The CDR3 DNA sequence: TGTGCCAGCAGCTCCGACCGGAACGAGCAGTACTTC. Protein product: CASSSDRNEQYF.

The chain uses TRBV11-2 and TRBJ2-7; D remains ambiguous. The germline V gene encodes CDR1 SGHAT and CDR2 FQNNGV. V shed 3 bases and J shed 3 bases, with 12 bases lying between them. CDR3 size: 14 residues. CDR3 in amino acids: CASSFSGTYYEQYF. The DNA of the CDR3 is TGTGCCAGCAGCTTTAGTGGCACGTACTACGAGCAGTACTTC. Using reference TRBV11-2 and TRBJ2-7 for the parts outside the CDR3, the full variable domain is EAGVAQSPRYKIIEKRQSVAFWCNPISGHATLYWYQQILGQGPKLLIQFQNNGVVDDSQLPKDRFSAERLKGVDSTLKIQPAKLEDSAVYLCASSFSGTYYEQYFGPGTRLTVT.

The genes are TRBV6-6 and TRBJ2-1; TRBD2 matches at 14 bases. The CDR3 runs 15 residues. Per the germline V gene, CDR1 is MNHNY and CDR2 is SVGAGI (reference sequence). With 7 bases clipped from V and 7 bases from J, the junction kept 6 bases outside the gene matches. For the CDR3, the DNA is TGTGCCAGCACCCAGGGACTAGCGGGGGATAATGAGCAGTTCTTC. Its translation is CASTQGLAGDNEQFF.

CDR3 coding DNA: TGTGCCAGCAGCCCCATTGGACAGGCTAAGTCCCACGAGCAGTACTTC. It specifies CASSPIGQAKSHEQYF. The chain recombines TRBV9 with TRBJ2-5, with 7 bases fitting TRBD1. The DNA end is a closer match to TRBJ2-7, so the J assignment may be wrong. From germline, CDR1 is SGDLS and CDR2 YYNGEE. This CDR3 region has 16 residues.

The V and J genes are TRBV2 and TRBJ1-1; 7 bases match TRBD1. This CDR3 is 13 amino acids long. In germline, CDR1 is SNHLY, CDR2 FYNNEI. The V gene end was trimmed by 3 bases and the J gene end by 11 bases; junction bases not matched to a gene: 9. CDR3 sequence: CASSERQGRGAFF. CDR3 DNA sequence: TGTGCCAGCAGTGAGAGACAGGGACGTGGGGCTTTCTTT. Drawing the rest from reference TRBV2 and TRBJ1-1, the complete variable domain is EPEVTQTPSHQVTQMGQEVILRCVPISNHLYFYWYRQILGQKVEFLVSFYNNEISEKSEIFDDQFSVERPDGSNFTLKIRSTKLEDSAMYFCASSERQGRGAFFGQGTRLTVV.